The rows below give T cell receptor beta chains drawn from one sample of a study of Ad26.COV2.S vaccination and SARS-CoV-2 variants. The method was immunoSEQ multiplex PCR; TCRdb's version includes in-frame clones alone and lacks a portion of them. The table lists approximately 340,000 clones, 92% of them singletons. Here the sequenced sample was peripheral blood, taken after recovery from COVID-19. The receptor set was obtained from a human donor who had recovered from COVID-19. Both conserved end residues are part of each CDR3. A D gene is named only where the DNA matches it firmly. Rows give clone size only sometimes, using once, few, many, or a class for an expanded clone.

V gene,D gene,clone size,J gene,CDR3 protein,CDR3 DNA
TRBV19,NA,NA,TRBJ2-1,CASSPTGLPRTHEQFF,TGTGCCAGTAGTCCCACAGGTCTTCCTAGAACCCATGAGCAGTTCTTC
TRBV10-3,TRBD1,NA,TRBJ2-7,CAIGTGGSYEQYF,TGTGCCATTGGGACAGGGGGGTCCTACGAGCAGTACTTC
TRBV5-1,NA,few,TRBJ1-4,CASSYGDGTTNEKLFF,TGCGCCAGCAGCTACGGGGACGGCACAACTAATGAAAAACTGTTTTTT
TRBV2,NA,NA,TRBJ2-7,CASTQELSSYEQYF,TGTGCCAGTACCCAGGAGTTGAGCTCCTACGAGCAGTACTTC
TRBV6-2/TRBV6-3,NA,NA,TRBJ2-3,CASSEHRGGTDTQYF,TGTGCCAGCAGTGAGCACAGGGGAGGGACAGATACGCAGTATTTT
TRBV13,TRBD1,NA,TRBJ1-4,CASSLYRGGEKLFF,TGTGCCAGCAGCTTATACAGGGGAGGGGAAAAACTGTTTTTT
TRBV7-9,TRBD1,NA,TRBJ1-5,CASSLGLTGYQPQHF,TGTGCCAGCAGCTTAGGATTGACAGGGTATCAGCCCCAGCATTTT
TRBV6-5,NA,NA,TRBJ2-2,CASSLLTTGELFF,TGTGCCAGCAGCCTACTAACCACCGGGGAGCTGTTTTTT
TRBV5-1,TRBD2,NA,TRBJ2-3,CASSFQTSGGTDTQYF,TGCGCCAGCAGCTTCCAGACTAGCGGGGGAACAGATACGCAGTATTTT
TRBV6-5,TRBD2,NA,TRBJ2-7,CASSPRTSGYEQYF,TGTGCCAGCAGCCCCAGGACTAGCGGCTACGAGCAGTACTTC
TRBV6-5,NA,NA,TRBJ2-7,CASSSGTDPEQYF,TGTGCCAGCAGCTCCGGTACCGACCCGGAGCAGTACTTC
TRBV19,NA,NA,TRBJ2-5,CASSDLRVTPETQYF,TGTGCCAGTAGTGATCTCCGTGTTACTCCGGAGACCCAGTACTTC
TRBV2,NA,once,TRBJ1-5,CASSGSGVQPQHF,TGTGCCAGCAGTGGCTCCGGGGTTCAGCCCCAGCATTTT
TRBV9,TRBD1,NA,TRBJ2-3,CASSVASGQGSTDTQYF,TGTGCCAGCAGCGTAGCCTCCGGACAGGGGAGCACAGATACGCAGTATTTT
TRBV12-3/TRBV12-4,NA,NA,TRBJ2-1,CASSWATDLEQFF,TGTGCCAGCAGTTGGGCGACAGATCTTGAGCAGTTCTTC
TRBV4-3,TRBD1,few,TRBJ2-7,CASSQSTGGGYEQYF,TGCGCCAGCAGCCAATCGACAGGGGGCGGCTACGAGCAGTACTTC
TRBV29-1,NA,NA,TRBJ2-5,CSVGLSNQETQYF,TGCAGCGTGGGGCTGAGCAACCAAGAGACCCAGTACTTC
TRBV4-1,NA,once,TRBJ2-3,CASSQDGQSTDTQYF,TGCGCCAGCAGCCAAGACGGGCAGAGCACAGATACGCAGTATTTT
TRBV7-2,NA,NA,TRBJ1-6,CASSHAAGQLLVGLHF,TGTGCCAGCAGTCACGCAGCGGGGCAGCTGCTGGTAGGACTCCACTTT
TRBV6-6,NA,NA,TRBJ1-1,CASRGNTEAFF,TGTGCCAGCAGGGGGAACACTGAAGCTTTCTTT
TRBV7-9,NA,few,TRBJ2-3,CASSSDGGDTQYF,TGTGCCAGCAGCTCCGACGGTGGTGATACGCAGTATTTT
TRBV7-2,NA,once,TRBJ1-5,CASSSVSNQPQHF,TGTGCCAGCAGCTCTGTGAGCAATCAGCCCCAGCATTTT
TRBV5-5,TRBD2,NA,TRBJ2-1,CASRRGGYEQFF,TGTGCCAGCAGGCGCGGGGGGTATGAGCAGTTCTTC
TRBV9,NA,NA,TRBJ1-5,CASSPTGLNQPQHF,TGTGCCAGCAGCCCAACAGGGCTCAATCAGCCCCAGCATTTT
TRBV6-5,NA,once,TRBJ1-2,CASSPSGGAPYGYTF,TGTGCCAGCAGTCCTTCCGGGGGCGCCCCCTATGGCTACACCTTC
TRBV14,NA,NA,TRBJ1-4,CASSQGRSGGEKLFF,TGTGCCAGCAGCCAAGGAAGAAGTGGGGGTGAAAAACTGTTTTTT
TRBV11-2,NA,NA,TRBJ1-6,CASSLRGINSPLHF,TGTGCCAGCAGCTTAAGGGGAATTAATTCACCCCTCCACTTT
TRBV10-2,NA,NA,TRBJ1-5,CASSEWGVSNQPQHF,TGCGCCAGCAGTGAGTGGGGGGTGAGCAATCAGCCCCAGCATTTT
TRBV21-1,NA,once,TRBJ2-7,CASSKWSGHYEQYF,TGTGCCAGCAGCAAATGGAGTGGCCACTACGAGCAGTACTTC
TRBV18,NA,NA,TRBJ1-1,CASSPSEGVQAEAFF,TGTGCCAGCTCACCGTCGGAAGGGGTTCAGGCTGAAGCTTTCTTT
TRBV6-5,NA,NA,TRBJ1-4,CASSYTGANEKLFF,TGTGCCAGCAGCTACACTGGCGCTAATGAAAAACTGTTTTTT
TRBV25-1,TRBD1,few,TRBJ2-7,CASSTRQGTTYEQYF,TGTGCCAGCAGCACCAGACAGGGAACGACCTACGAGCAGTACTTC